A single sample gave rise to the 22 T cell receptor beta chains below, sequenced in a study of cytomegalovirus exposure and HLA in healthy donors. It was with 60 Vbeta and 13 Jbeta primers that the PCR ran. Sequenced by immunoSEQ multiplex PCR; TCRdb stores in-frame clones only, minus some. The sample shows fewer than 250,000 clones, approximately 81% of them seen only once. The sequencing input was PBMCs. These receptors were taken from a human donor in good health.

The V call is TRBV28, the J call TRBJ1-4; TRBD1 matches 7 bases. There are 14 residues in the CDR3. The trim removed 4 bases at V and 2 bases at J, leaving 1 base unmatched. Looked up from germline, CDR1 is MDHEN and CDR2 is SYDVKM. CDR3 DNA sequence: TGTGCCAGCAGTTGGGACAGCACTAATGAAAAACTGTTTTTT. It is translated as CASSWDSTNEKLFF.

CDR3 DNA: TGTGCCAGCAGTGAACGACCACTGTGGGGGGGTGAGCAGTACTTC. Protein product: CASSERPLWGGEQYF. The chain couples TRBV2 to TRBJ2-7, with 7 bases fitting TRBD2. The CDR3 has 15 residues. The germline V gene encodes CDR1 SNHLY and CDR2 FYNNEI. The V gene end was trimmed by 2 bases and the J gene end by 7 bases; junction bases not matched to a gene: 11.

V usage is TRBV13 and J usage is TRBJ2-7, with 8 bases fitting TRBD1. V shed 5 bases, J shed 4 bases, and the junction held 13 bases outside the gene matches. CDR1 is PRHDT, CDR2 FYEKMQ, per germline (reference sequence). The CDR3 contains 16 residues. The CDR3 sequence: CASSHGSGQGAYEQYF. CDR3 coding DNA: TGTGCCAGCAGCCACGGGAGTGGACAGGGCGCTTACGAGCAGTACTTC.

The J gene is TRBJ2-7, the V gene TRBV2; possible D gene TRBD2, 5 bases. V was cut by 10 bases and J by 0 bases, with 16 bases left in between. The CDR3 loop spans 14 amino acids. CDR1 and CDR2 (germline): SNHLY, FYNNEI. CDR3 in amino acids: CAIGRGDISYEQYF. The CDR3 DNA follows: TGTGCCATCGGACGGGGAGACATCTCCTACGAGCAGTACTTC.

V and J are TRBV10-3 and TRBJ2-3; 8 nucleotides agree with TRBD2. Germline V gene lookup returns CDR1 ENHRY and CDR2 SYGVKD. Trimming cost V 0 bases and J 4 bases; bases outside gene matches: 12. CDR3 length: 18 residues. CDR3 protein: CAISESRITGGPPDTQYF. The CDR3 DNA reads as TGTGCCATCAGTGAGTCGAGAATAACGGGAGGGCCGCCAGATACGCAGTATTTT.

The V and J genes are TRBV25-1 and TRBJ1-1; no definite D call. V was pared by 5 bases and J by 7 bases, with 14 bases between. The CDR3 contains 13 residues. Germline V gene lookup returns CDR1 MGHDK and CDR2 SYGVNS. The CDR3 DNA follows: TGTGCCAGCAGTCATAACCGTCCCAGTGAAGCTTTCTTT. Translation gives CASSHNRPSEAFF.

V and J are TRBV18 and TRBJ1-2, with 7 bases that match TRBD1. V shed 3 bases and J 4 bases; nucleotides not matched to a gene: 5. CDR1 and CDR2 from the germline V gene are KGHSH and LQKENI. The CDR3 sequence is 14 residues long. CDR3 nucleotides: TGTGCCAGCTCACCGGGGACAGCCGCCTATGGCTACACCTTC. This encodes CASSPGTAAYGYTF. The complete variable domain, with remaining parts taken from reference TRBV18 and TRBJ1-2, reads NAGVMQNPRHLVRRRGQEARLRCSPMKGHSHVYWYRQLPEEGLKFMVYLQKENIIDESGMPKERFSAEFPKEGPSILRIQQVVRGDSAAYFCASSPGTAAYGYTFGSGTRLTVV.

The rearrangement uses TRBV5-1 and TRBJ2-3; the match to TRBD2 covers 8 bases. V lost 1 base and J lost 4; bases outside the gene matches: 11. Per germline, CDR1 SGHRS and CDR2 YFSETQ. The CDR3 runs to 17 residues. The CDR3 protein is CASSLRAGAGAADTQYF. CDR3 nucleotides: TGCGCCAGCAGCTTGAGGGCTGGAGCGGGAGCGGCAGATACGCAGTATTTT.

This chain uses TRBV19 with TRBJ1-1; TRBD1 aligns across 7 bases. This CDR3 has 14 residues. The V segment lost 3 bases and the J segment 7 bases; nucleotides outside the gene matches: 8. Germline V gene lookup returns CDR1 LNHDA and CDR2 SQIVND (reference sequence). CDR3: CASSMLKGANEAFF. Here the CDR3 DNA reads TGTGCCAGTAGTATGCTCAAGGGGGCAAATGAAGCTTTCTTT.

The chain carries TRBV6-1 and TRBJ1-1; 8 positions agree with TRBD1. CDR1 is MNHNS and CDR2 is SASEGT in the germline V gene. This CDR3 region has 14 residues. V was clipped by 5 bases and J by 0 bases; unmatched bases: 2. CDR3 nucleotides: TGTGCCAGCAGTAAGGACAGGGTGAACACTGAAGCTTTCTTT. Translating it yields CASSKDRVNTEAFF.

The rearrangement links TRBV30 to TRBJ2-7, with D possibly being TRBD1 (6 bases). The length of the CDR3 is 13 residues. Trimming took off 5 bases at V and 4 bases at J, with 15 bases between the two ends. The germline gives CDR1 GTSNPN, CDR2 SVGIG (reference sequence). The CDR3 protein is CAWGLGTKYEQYF. CDR3 bases: TGTGCCTGGGGCCTCGGGACAAAATACGAGCAGTACTTC.

The chain combines TRBV18 with TRBJ2-7, with 8 bases identical to TRBD2. The CDR3 is made up of 16 amino acids. Trimming removed 0 bases from V and 4 bases from J; junction bases left unmatched: 8. The germline V gene encodes CDR1 KGHSH and CDR2 LQKENI. CDR3 residues: CASSPPSGGRQYEQYF. The DNA for the CDR3 is TGTGCCAGCTCACCACCGTCCGGCGGGAGGCAATACGAGCAGTACTTC.

This clone was counted a single time. The chain has TRBV18 and TRBJ2-1, with D tentatively TRBD2 (6 bases). The CDR3 contains 14 residues. Germline CDR1 is KGHSH and CDR2 is LQKENI. V lost 3 bases and J lost 3, with 9 bases in between. The chain's CDR3 is CASSPGTYYNEQFF. Here the CDR3 DNA reads TGTGCCAGCTCACCCGGGACTTACTACAATGAGCAGTTCTTC.

This clone was counted a single time. One end of the junction fails to match germline, which may point to a read error. The rearrangement uses TRBV7-9 and TRBJ1-1, with 7 nucleotides matching TRBD1. The CDR3 is 14 residues long. The germline V gene has CDR1 SEHNR and CDR2 FQNEAQ (reference sequence). The CDR3 region is CSSTRDRETTEAFF. The CDR3 bases are TGTTCCAGCACTCGTGACAGGGAGACAACTGAAGCTTTCTTT.

The V gene is TRBV7-2, the J gene TRBJ2-1; the match to TRBD2 covers 9 bases. This CDR3 spans 15 amino acids. Trimming cost V 5 bases and J 2 bases; bases outside gene matches: 4. The germline gives CDR1 SGHTA, CDR2 FQGNSA. In nucleotides, the CDR3 is TGTGCCAGCAGCGGTGTAGCGGGAGCCTACAATGAGCAGTTCTTC. Amino acid sequence: CASSGVAGAYNEQFF.

The V and J genes are TRBV7-2 and TRBJ2-7; 8 nucleotides match TRBD2. V gave up 1 base and J gave up 4 bases; unmatched junction bases: 6. CDR1 is SGHTA and CDR2 is FQGNSA in the germline V gene. There are 15 residues in the CDR3. CDR3 amino acids: CASSLGGSGKYEQYF. CDR3 nucleotides: TGTGCCAGCAGCTTAGGGGGTAGCGGGAAGTACGAGCAGTACTTC.

The chain couples TRBV10-3 to TRBJ2-6; possibly TRBD1 for D (6 bases). This CDR3 has 19 residues. From germline, CDR1 is ENHRY and CDR2 SYGVKD. The ends were cut back, 4 bases at V and 0 bases at J, with 19 bases in the middle. The DNA for the CDR3 is TGTGCCATCAGTGCGAGTTTCGGACAGAGTAGCTCTGGGGCCAACGTCCTGACTTTC. This sequence encodes CAISASFGQSSSGANVLTF.

CDR3 in amino acids: CASRDRYEQYF. The CDR3 region has the DNA TGTGCCAGCCGCGACAGATACGAGCAGTACTTC. The genes are TRBV27 and TRBJ2-7, with D maybe TRBD1 (5 bases). V shed 8 bases and J shed 4 bases, with 9 bases lying between them. Germline CDR1 reads MNHEY; CDR2 reads SMNVEV (reference sequence). This CDR3 spans 11 amino acids.

This clone appeared once. J is TRBJ1-2 and V is TRBV7-3, with a tentative D call TRBD1 (5 bases). Looked up from germline, CDR1 is SGHTA and CDR2 is FQGTGA. This CDR3 is 15 amino acids long. V lost 1 base to trimming and J lost 8 bases, with 17 bases between them. CDR3: CASSLIVRASRGYTF. CDR3 coding DNA: TGTGCCAGCAGCTTAATTGTCAGGGCCTCCCGGGGCTACACCTTC.

The V call is TRBV2, the J call TRBJ1-5, with D tentatively TRBD1 (6 bases). This CDR3 has 14 amino acids. V shed 2 bases and J shed 5 bases, with 10 bases lying between them. In germline, CDR1 is SNHLY, CDR2 FYNNEI. The CDR3 here is CASSEHGQHQPQHF. The DNA for the CDR3 is TGTGCCAGCAGTGAACACGGACAGCATCAGCCCCAGCATTTT.

The chain employs TRBV4-1 and TRBJ1-2; D remains ambiguous. The CDR3 loop spans 14 amino acids. The V and J ends lost 0 bases and 5 bases respectively, with 10 bases between them. CDR1 and CDR2 from the germline V gene are MGHRA and YSYEKL. The CDR3 bases are TGCGCCAGCAGCCAAGATTTAACGGAGTATGGCTACACCTTC. This gives the protein CASSQDLTEYGYTF.

The chain has TRBV5-1 and TRBJ2-7; a possible D gene is TRBD2 (5 bases). Trimming took off 3 bases at V and 0 bases at J, with 10 bases between the two ends. Germline CDR1 and CDR2: SGHRS and YFSETQ. This CDR3 is 14 amino acids long. DNA for the CDR3: TGCGCCAGCAGCTCCGGACTGGCCTCCTACGAGCAGTACTTC. It encodes CASSSGLASYEQYF.